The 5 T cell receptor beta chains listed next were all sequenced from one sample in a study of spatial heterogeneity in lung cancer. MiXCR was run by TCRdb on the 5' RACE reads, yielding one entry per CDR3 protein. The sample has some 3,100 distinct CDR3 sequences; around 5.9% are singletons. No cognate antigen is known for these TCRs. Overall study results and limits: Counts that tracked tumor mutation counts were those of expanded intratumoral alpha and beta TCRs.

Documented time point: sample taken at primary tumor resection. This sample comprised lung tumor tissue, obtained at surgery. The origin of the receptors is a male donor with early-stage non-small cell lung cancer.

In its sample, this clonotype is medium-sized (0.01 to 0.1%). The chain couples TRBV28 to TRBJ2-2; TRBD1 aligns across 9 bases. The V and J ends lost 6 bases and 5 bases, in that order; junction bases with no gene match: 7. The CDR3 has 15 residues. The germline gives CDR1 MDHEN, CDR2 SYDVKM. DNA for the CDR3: TGTGCCAGCAGACCCCGGGACAGGGCGACCGGGGAGCTGTTTTTT. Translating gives CASRPRDRATGELFF.

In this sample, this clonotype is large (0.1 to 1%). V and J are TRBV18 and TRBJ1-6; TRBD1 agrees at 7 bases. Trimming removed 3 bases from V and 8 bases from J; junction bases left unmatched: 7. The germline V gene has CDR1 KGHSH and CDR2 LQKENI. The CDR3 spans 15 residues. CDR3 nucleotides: TGTGCCAGCTCACCCCCAGGACAGGCTTATTCACCCCTCCACTTT. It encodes CASSPPGQAYSPLHF.

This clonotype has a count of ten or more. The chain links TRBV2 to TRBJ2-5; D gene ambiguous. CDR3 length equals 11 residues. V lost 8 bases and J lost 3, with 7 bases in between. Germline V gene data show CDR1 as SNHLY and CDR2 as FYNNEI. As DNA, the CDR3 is TGTGCCAGCGATTTGGAAGAGACCCAGTACTTC. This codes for CASDLEETQYF.

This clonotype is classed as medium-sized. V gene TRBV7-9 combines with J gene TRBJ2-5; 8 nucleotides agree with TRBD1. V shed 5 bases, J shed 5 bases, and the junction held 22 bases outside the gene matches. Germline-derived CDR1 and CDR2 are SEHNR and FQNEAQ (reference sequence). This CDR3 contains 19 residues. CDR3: CASSLGSGTGTGEGETQYF. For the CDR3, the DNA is TGTGCCAGCAGCCTAGGATCCGGGACAGGCACGGGGGAAGGCGAGACCCAGTACTTC.

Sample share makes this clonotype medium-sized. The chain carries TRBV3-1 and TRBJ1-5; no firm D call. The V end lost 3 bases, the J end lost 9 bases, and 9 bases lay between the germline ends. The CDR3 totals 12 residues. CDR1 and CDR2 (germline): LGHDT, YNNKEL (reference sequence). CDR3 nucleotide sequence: TGTGCCAGCAGCCATCCCCACGGGCCCCAGCATTTT. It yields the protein CASSHPHGPQHF. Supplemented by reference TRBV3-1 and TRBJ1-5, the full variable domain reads DTAVSQTPKYLVTQMGNDKSIKCEQNLGHDTMYWYKQDSKKFLKIMFSYNNKELIINETVPNRFSPKSPDKAHLNLHINSLELGDSAVYFCASSHPHGPQHFGDGTRLSIL.